This TCR beta chain was sequenced in a study of T-cell memory formation after mild COVID-19. The CDR3 runs to 16 residues. Germline CDR1 is MGHDK and CDR2 is SYGVNS. Deletions cut 2 bases from V and 7 bases from J, with 17 bases between. From the 5' RACE reads, TCRdb called clonotypes with MiXCR, one entry per CDR3 protein. This table has roughly 110,000 distinct CDR3 sequences, around 12% appearing once. This clonotype has just a few counts. This chain uses TRBV25-1 with TRBJ2-2; D is undetermined. Sequenced: PBMCs or a T cell subset sorted from them (not recorded which). The receptor comes from an adult woman who had mild COVID-19 (a few samples of this study predate the infection). Cell type and time point are not known. Written as DNA, the CDR3 is TGTGCCAGCAGTGAACAAGAAATCCTCGGCTTCGGGGAGCTGTTTTTT. Protein: CASSEQEILGFGELFF.